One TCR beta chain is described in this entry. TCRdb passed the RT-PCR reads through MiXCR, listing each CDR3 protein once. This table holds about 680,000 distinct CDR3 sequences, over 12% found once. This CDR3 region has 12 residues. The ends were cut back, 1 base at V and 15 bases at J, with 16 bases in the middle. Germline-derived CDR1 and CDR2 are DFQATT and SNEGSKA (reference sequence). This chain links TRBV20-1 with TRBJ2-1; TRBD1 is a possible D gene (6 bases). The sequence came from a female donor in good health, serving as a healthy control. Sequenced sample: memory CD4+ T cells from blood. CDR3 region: CSARGQDPTPFF. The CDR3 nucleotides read TGCAGTGCTAGAGGACAGGATCCCACCCCGTTCTTC.